One and the same sample provided the 30 T cell receptor beta chains below, sequenced in a study of T cell responses to AZD1222 COVID-19 vaccine. Assay: immunoSEQ multiplex PCR; the TCRdb copy retains only in-frame clones and omits some. Of about 97,000 clones listed, approximately 91% are singletons. Sequenced here: peripheral blood, sampled on day 0 of AZD1222 vaccination. These receptors were obtained from an adult in good health.

The chain links TRBV15 to TRBJ2-2; D not certain. Trimming stripped 1 base from V and 4 bases from J, with 1 base between. Per germline, CDR1 LNHNV and CDR2 YYDKDF (reference sequence). This CDR3 is 12 amino acids long. The CDR3: CATSRGTGELFF. For the CDR3, the DNA is TGTGCCACCAGCAGAGGCACCGGGGAGCTGTTTTTT. The full variable domain, with the rest looked up from reference TRBV15 and TRBJ2-2, is DAMVIQNPRYQVTQFGKPVTLSCSQTLNHNVMYWYQQKSSQAPKLLFHYYDKDFNNEADTPDNFQSRRPNTSFCFLDIRSPGLGDTAMYLCATSRGTGELFFGEGSRLTVL.

The chain couples TRBV5-1 to TRBJ2-7; TRBD1 matches 8 bases. The junction had 5 bases not matched to a gene; V was cut back by 4 bases and J by 2 bases. Germline V gene sequence: CDR1 SGHRS, CDR2 YFSETQ. This CDR3 is 14 amino acids long. DNA for the CDR3: TGCGCCAGCAGCCCCGGGACAGGACCCTACGAGCAGTACTTC. Translation gives CASSPGTGPYEQYF.

The rearrangement links TRBV4-1 to TRBJ1-5; TRBD1 matches 8 bases. The CDR3 has 16 residues. J lost 5 bases, V lost 2 bases, and 8 bases had no gene match. CDR1 is MGHRA and CDR2 is YSYEKL in the germline V gene. CDR3 coding DNA: TGCGCCAGCAGCCAACTGGCAGGGGGCATGGATCAGCCCCAGCATTTT. Amino acid sequence: CASSQLAGGMDQPQHF.

J is TRBJ2-1 and V is TRBV10-1; D is ambiguous. CDR3 length: 14 residues. Deletions cut 1 base from V and 7 bases from J, with 11 bases between. Germline V gene lookup returns CDR1 WNHNN and CDR2 SYGVQD (reference sequence). The CDR3: CASSEYDTPNEQFF. CDR3 DNA sequence: TGCGCCAGCAGTGAGTACGACACCCCGAATGAGCAGTTCTTC.

This clone was seen just once. V usage is TRBV27 and J usage is TRBJ1-6; TRBD1 aligns across 9 bases. V lost 8 bases to trimming and J lost 0 bases; unmatched junction nucleotides: 5. This CDR3 comprises 16 residues. The germline gives CDR1 MNHEY, CDR2 SMNVEV (reference sequence). CDR3 bases: TGTGCCAGCGGATTGACAGGGGGCTCCTATAATTCACCCCTCCACTTT. As protein: CASGLTGGSYNSPLHF.

The chain has TRBV10-2 and TRBJ1-1; D not resolved. Trimming took 7 bases from V and 1 from J, leaving 7 bases between them. This CDR3 comprises 12 residues. The germline CDR1 and CDR2 sequences are WSHSY and SAAADI. The CDR3 reads CASTKGNTEAFF. The CDR3, as DNA: TGCGCCAGCACAAAGGGGAACACTGAAGCTTTCTTT.

CDR3 protein: CASSLGGRPSYEQYF. CDR3 nucleotides: TGTGCCAGCAGCTTAGGGGGGAGGCCCTCCTACGAGCAGTACTTC. This chain uses TRBV7-2 with TRBJ2-7, with D perhaps TRBD2 (6 bases). The germline CDR1 and CDR2 sequences are SGHTA and FQGNSA. CDR3 size: 15 residues. Trimming took 1 base from V and 0 from J, leaving 10 bases between them.

The chain links TRBV5-5 to TRBJ1-5; possible D gene TRBD1, 6 bases. The germline V and J ends were trimmed by 5 bases and 4 bases, with 13 bases remaining between them. Per the germline V gene, CDR1 is SGHKS and CDR2 is YYEKEE (reference sequence). CDR3 length equals 14 residues. This CDR3 reads CASSAGTLNQPQHF. In DNA form, the CDR3 reads TGTGCCAGCAGTGCCGGGACACTTAATCAGCCCCAGCATTTT.

This chain uses TRBV3-1 (or the pseudogene TRBV3-2) with TRBJ1-1; D is possibly TRBD1 (6 bases). The CDR3 consists of 15 residues. Germline CDR1 LGHDT, CDR2 YNNKEL (reference sequence). Deletions cut 4 bases from V and 0 bases from J, with 12 bases between. DNA for the CDR3: TGTGCCAGCAGCCCTACAGGGTCGGTGAACACTGAAGCTTTCTTT. Amino acid sequence: CASSPTGSVNTEAFF.

This rearrangement joins TRBV28 to TRBJ1-1; no firm D call. The germline V and J ends were trimmed by 3 bases and 3 bases, with 8 bases remaining between them. Germline V gene data show CDR1 as MDHEN and CDR2 as SYDVKM. CDR3 length: 13 residues. CDR3 loop: CASSLWAHTEAFF. In DNA, the CDR3 is TGTGCCAGCAGTTTGTGGGCCCACACTGAAGCTTTCTTT.

The rearrangement joins TRBV7-2 to TRBJ2-3; D ambiguous. This CDR3 is built from 15 residues. CDR1 is SGHTA, CDR2 FQGNSA, per germline. Deletions cut 5 bases from V and 2 bases from J, with 14 bases between. CDR3 in amino acids: CASSPAYLNTDTQYF. CDR3 nucleotides: TGTGCCAGCAGCCCGGCCTACCTTAACACAGATACGCAGTATTTT.

V gene TRBV6-2 or TRBV6-3 combines with J gene TRBJ2-2; D is ambiguous. The CDR3 is 14 residues long. Per the germline V gene, CDR1 is MNHEY and CDR2 is SVGEGT. V gave up 4 bases and J gave up 5 bases, with 11 bases separating them. In nucleotides, the CDR3 is TGTGCCAGCAGTTTCAAAGGCGAGACCGGGGAGCTGTTTTTT. Encoded protein: CASSFKGETGELFF.

The chain links TRBV7-9 to TRBJ2-1, with 10 bases aligning to TRBD1. V was clipped by 6 bases and J by 6 bases; unmatched bases: 8. The germline CDR1 and CDR2 sequences are SEHNR and FQNEAQ (reference sequence). The CDR3 contains 15 residues. The CDR3 sequence is CASRPDRGGSNEQFF. Here the CDR3 DNA reads TGTGCCAGCAGACCGGACAGGGGGGGGTCCAATGAGCAGTTCTTC.

The CDR3: CASSSWEDRAGYGYTF. In nucleotides, the CDR3 is TGTGCCAGCAGCTCGTGGGAAGACAGGGCGGGCTATGGCTACACCTTC. The genes are TRBV11-2 and TRBJ1-2; 7 bases align to TRBD1. The V gene end was trimmed by 4 bases and the J gene end by 4 bases; junction bases not matched to a gene: 12. The germline CDR1 and CDR2 sequences are SGHAT and FQNNGV. The CDR3 runs 16 residues.

This sequence joins TRBV11-2 and TRBJ2-7; D uncertain. Germline CDR1 is SGHAT and CDR2 is FQNNGV. This CDR3 has 13 residues. Trimming shortened V by 2 bases and J by 0 bases, and 5 bases separated the two germline ends. The CDR3 sequence: CASSLSTSYEQYF. The CDR3 nucleotides read TGTGCCAGCAGCTTATCAACCTCCTACGAGCAGTACTTC. Full variable domain (rest looked up from reference TRBV11-2 and TRBJ2-7): EAGVAQSPRYKIIEKRQSVAFWCNPISGHATLYWYQQILGQGPKLLIQFQNNGVVDDSQLPKDRFSAERLKGVDSTLKIQPAKLEDSAVYLCASSLSTSYEQYFGPGTRLTVT.

The genes are TRBV6-2 or TRBV6-3 and TRBJ2-1; 7 nucleotides line up with TRBD2. The V segment lost 4 bases and the J segment 9 bases; nucleotides outside the gene matches: 0. Per germline, CDR1 MNHEY and CDR2 SVGEGT. CDR3 length: 11 residues. The CDR3 loop reads CASSSGGEQFF. CDR3 in DNA: TGTGCCAGCAGTTCGGGGGGTGAGCAGTTCTTC.

Only one count was recorded for this clone. The chain combines TRBV5-4 with TRBJ1-2; D is uncertain. Germline values: CDR1 SGHNT, CDR2 YYREEE (reference sequence). Deletions cut 4 bases from V and 2 bases from J, with 9 bases between. This CDR3 is built from 13 residues. CDR3 nucleotides: TGTGCCAGCAGCACAGACGGGAACTATGGCTACACCTTC. It is translated as CASSTDGNYGYTF.

V is TRBV7-9 and J is TRBJ2-1; 8 positions match TRBD1. Unmatched junction bases numbered 10, after V lost 5 bases and J lost 7 bases. The germline gives CDR1 SEHNR, CDR2 FQNEAQ (reference sequence). The CDR3 sequence is 15 residues long. CDR3 amino acids: CASSPGTGPVNEQFF. CDR3 coding DNA: TGTGCCAGCAGCCCTGGGACAGGACCGGTTAATGAGCAGTTCTTC.

The gene calls are TRBV7-4 and TRBJ1-1; D possibly corresponds to TRBD1 (5 bases). Germline lookup yields CDR1 SGHVT and CDR2 SQSDAQ. The CDR3 consists of 16 residues. The V end lost 5 bases, the J end lost 8 bases, and 24 bases lay between the germline ends. CDR3: CASSAKGRRLYLEAFF. The DNA for the CDR3 is TGTGCCAGCAGCGCGAAGGGACGGCGCCTTTACCTCGAAGCTTTCTTT.

This clone was seen just once. The chain is built from TRBV5-1 and TRBJ2-7; 7 positions match TRBD1. Trimming at V came to 5 bases and at J to 8 bases, leaving 7 bases not matched to a gene. CDR3 size: 12 residues. Germline assignment: CDR1 SGHRS and CDR2 YFSETQ. The CDR3 loop is CASSRQGTKQYF. In DNA form, the CDR3 reads TGCGCCAGCAGTCGACAGGGTACCAAGCAGTACTTC.

CDR3 sequence (DNA): TGTGCCAGCAGCTTGGGATCCGGGGGCTACATGAACTATGGCTACACCTTC. Encoded protein: CASSLGSGGYMNYGYTF. This chain connects TRBV5-6 to TRBJ1-2; the D gene is possibly TRBD1 (6 bases). The CDR3 has 17 amino acids. CDR1 is SGHDT, CDR2 YYEEEE, per germline. Trimming took off 0 bases at V and 2 bases at J, with 17 bases between the two ends.

The chain combines TRBV7-8 with TRBJ1-4, with 9 bases fitting TRBD1. The V and J ends lost 1 base and 5 bases, in that order; junction bases with no gene match: 2. This CDR3 comprises 15 residues. CDR1 and CDR2 from the germline V gene are SGHVS and FQNEAQ. CDR3 bases: TGTGCCAGCAGCTTAGGACAGGGGGGAAATGAAAAACTGTTTTTT. Its translation is CASSLGQGGNEKLFF.

This clone was detected only once. V gene TRBV11-3 combines with J gene TRBJ2-2; 7 nucleotides agree with TRBD1. Trimming took 5 bases from V and 4 from J; bases not matched to a gene: 4. The V gene's germline CDR1 is SGHNT and CDR2 YENEEA. The CDR3 is 14 residues long. CDR3 in amino acids: CASSPGQITGELFF. The CDR3 DNA follows: TGTGCCAGCAGCCCGGGACAGATCACCGGGGAGCTGTTTTTT.

The chain links TRBV6-4 to TRBJ2-2; possible D gene TRBD2, 5 bases. The CDR3 totals 14 residues. V was pared by 3 bases and J by 4 bases, with 9 bases between. CDR1 MRHNA and CDR2 SNTAGT come from the germline V gene. In DNA, the CDR3 is TGTGCCAGCAGTGAAGAGGGATTCACCGGGGAGCTGTTTTTT. Protein sequence: CASSEEGFTGELFF.

The gene calls are TRBV7-9 and TRBJ2-7; perhaps TRBD1 as D (5 bases). Looked up from germline, CDR1 is SEHNR and CDR2 is FQNEAQ (reference sequence). V was trimmed by 8 bases and J by 5 bases, leaving 13 bases between them. The length of the CDR3 is 12 residues. CDR3 loop: CASGQGMDEQYF. In nucleotides, the CDR3 is TGTGCCAGCGGGCAGGGCATGGACGAGCAGTACTTC.

In its sample, this clone was seen once. This sequence joins TRBV7-2 and TRBJ1-4; 7 positions match TRBD1. Germline V lookup: CDR1 SGHTA, CDR2 FQGNSA. Trimming cost V 0 bases and J 8 bases; bases outside gene matches: 6. CDR3 length: 15 residues. The CDR3 region has the DNA TGTGCCAGCAGCTTAGCGAGGGACAGAGGAGAAAAACTGTTTTTT. This codes for CASSLARDRGEKLFF.

The chain employs TRBV7-2 and TRBJ1-2; D is perhaps TRBD1 (6 bases). The V end was cut by 1 base, the J end by 7 bases, with 13 bases between. Per the germline V gene, CDR1 is SGHTA and CDR2 is FQGNSA. The CDR3 is 14 amino acids. The CDR3 spells CASSLDQGSVGYTF. CDR3 bases: TGTGCCAGCAGCTTAGATCAGGGGTCCGTTGGCTACACCTTC.

This chain links TRBV27 with TRBJ1-6; maybe TRBD1 (5 bases). V lost 3 bases and J lost 8, with 11 bases in between. This CDR3 is 14 amino acids long. Germline V CDR1 and CDR2: MNHEY, SMNVEV (reference sequence). This chain's CDR3 is CASSLQGSYSPLHF. The CDR3 region has the DNA TGTGCCAGCAGTTTGCAGGGTAGTTATTCACCCCTCCACTTT.

The rearrangement uses TRBV30 and TRBJ1-4, with D possibly TRBD1 on 5 matching bases. V shed 3 bases and J shed 8 bases, with 22 bases lying between them. The CDR3 extends over 16 amino acids. The germline V gene encodes CDR1 GTSNPN and CDR2 SVGIG (reference sequence). CDR3 residues: CAWRVTSARRDEKLFF. The CDR3, as DNA: TGTGCCTGGAGGGTAACATCCGCGCGGAGGGACGAAAAACTGTTTTTT.

V usage is TRBV21-1 and J usage is TRBJ1-4. TRBV21-1 is a documented pseudogene. The CDR3 has 15 amino acids. In DNA, the CDR3 is TGTGCCAGCAGCACCTGGGCCCGGGTGGATGAAAAACTGTTTTTT. Its translation is CASSTWARVDEKLFF.